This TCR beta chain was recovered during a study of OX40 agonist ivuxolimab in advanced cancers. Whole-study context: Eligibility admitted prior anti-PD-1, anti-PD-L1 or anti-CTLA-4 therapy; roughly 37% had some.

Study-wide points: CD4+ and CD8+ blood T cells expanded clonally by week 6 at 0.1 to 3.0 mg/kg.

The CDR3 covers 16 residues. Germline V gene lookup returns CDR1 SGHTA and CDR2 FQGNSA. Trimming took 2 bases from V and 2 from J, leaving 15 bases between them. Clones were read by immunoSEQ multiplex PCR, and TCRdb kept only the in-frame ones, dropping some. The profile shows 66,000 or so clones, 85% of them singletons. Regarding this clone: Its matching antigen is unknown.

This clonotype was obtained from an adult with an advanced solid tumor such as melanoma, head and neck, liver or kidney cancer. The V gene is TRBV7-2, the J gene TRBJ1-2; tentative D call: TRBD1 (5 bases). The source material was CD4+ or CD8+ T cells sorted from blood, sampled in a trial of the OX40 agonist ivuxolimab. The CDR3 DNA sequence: TGTGCCAGCAGCTTAAGCCCCGGGGGACTGAACTATGGCTACACCTTC. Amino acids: CASSLSPGGLNYGYTF.